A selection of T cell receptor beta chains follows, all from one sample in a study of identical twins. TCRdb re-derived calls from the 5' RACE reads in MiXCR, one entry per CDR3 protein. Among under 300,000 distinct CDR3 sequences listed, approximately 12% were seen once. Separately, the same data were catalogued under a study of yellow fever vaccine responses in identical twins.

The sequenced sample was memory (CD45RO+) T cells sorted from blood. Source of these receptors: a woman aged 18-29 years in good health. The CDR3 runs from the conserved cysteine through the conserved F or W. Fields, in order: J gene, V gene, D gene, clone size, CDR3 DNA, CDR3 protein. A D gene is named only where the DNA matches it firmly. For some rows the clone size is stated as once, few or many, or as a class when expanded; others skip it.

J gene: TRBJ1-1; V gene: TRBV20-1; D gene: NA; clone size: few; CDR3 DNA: TGCAGTGCTAACAGGAAATCTGAAGCTTTCTTT; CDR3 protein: CSANRKSEAFF
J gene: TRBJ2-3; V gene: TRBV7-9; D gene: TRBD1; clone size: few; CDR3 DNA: TGTGCCAGCAGCTCCGGGACAGGGGGCGGAGATACGCAGTATTTT; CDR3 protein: CASSSGTGGGDTQYF
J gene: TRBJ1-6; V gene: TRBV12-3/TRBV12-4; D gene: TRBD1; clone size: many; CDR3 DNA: TGTGCCAGCAATACGGGACAGGGGACACCCCTCCACTTT; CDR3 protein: CASNTGQGTPLHF
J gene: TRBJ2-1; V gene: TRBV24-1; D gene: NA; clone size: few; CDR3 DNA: TGTGCCACCAGTGACCCAGGGGTCCGTGAGCAGTTCTTC; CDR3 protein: CATSDPGVREQFF
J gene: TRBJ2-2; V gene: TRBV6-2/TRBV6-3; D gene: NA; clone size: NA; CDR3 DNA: TGTGCCAGCAGTCACGGGGGCCCCACCGGGGAGCTGTTTTTT; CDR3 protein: CASSHGGPTGELFF
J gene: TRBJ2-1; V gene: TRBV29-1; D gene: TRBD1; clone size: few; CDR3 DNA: TGCAGCGTACCCGGACAGGGCTCCTACAATGAGCAGTTCTTC; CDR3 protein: CSVPGQGSYNEQFF
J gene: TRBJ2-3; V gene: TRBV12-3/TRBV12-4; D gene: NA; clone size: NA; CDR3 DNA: TGTGCCAGCAGACCACGTGAAGCGTCTCCCCGGGGTACGCAGTATTTT; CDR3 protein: CASRPREASPRGTQYF
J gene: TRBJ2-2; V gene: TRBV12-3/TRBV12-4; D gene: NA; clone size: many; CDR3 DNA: TGTGCCAGCATCCGACAGAACACCGGGGAGCTGTTTTTT; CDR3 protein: CASIRQNTGELFF
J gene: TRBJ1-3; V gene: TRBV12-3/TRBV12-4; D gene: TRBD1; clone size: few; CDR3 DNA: TGTGCCAGCAGTTTAGGGGGGAAAACAGGGGGCTACACCATATATTTT; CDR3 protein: CASSLGGKTGGYTIYF
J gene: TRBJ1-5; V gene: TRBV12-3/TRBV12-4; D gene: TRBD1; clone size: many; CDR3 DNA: TGTGCCAGCAGGACACAGGGGGCGGATCAGCCCCAGCATTTT; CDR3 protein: CASRTQGADQPQHF
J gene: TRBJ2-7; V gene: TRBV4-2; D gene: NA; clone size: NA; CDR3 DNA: TGTGCCAGCAGCCCCCAACTAGTGGGAGGCACCTACGAGCAGTACTTC; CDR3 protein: CASSPQLVGGTYEQYF
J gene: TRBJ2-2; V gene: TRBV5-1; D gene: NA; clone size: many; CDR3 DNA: TGCGCCAGCAGCTTGGCGGGGAACACCGGGGAGCTGTTTTTT; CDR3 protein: CASSLAGNTGELFF
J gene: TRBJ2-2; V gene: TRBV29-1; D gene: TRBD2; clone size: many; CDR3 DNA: TGCAGCGCCAAGCGGGACTGGGGCGGGGAGCTGTTTTTT; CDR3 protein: CSAKRDWGGELFF
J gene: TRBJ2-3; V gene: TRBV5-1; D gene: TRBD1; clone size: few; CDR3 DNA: TGCGCCAGCAGCTTGGATCCGACAGGGAGTGTAGCAGATACGCAGTATTTT; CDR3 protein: CASSLDPTGSVADTQYF
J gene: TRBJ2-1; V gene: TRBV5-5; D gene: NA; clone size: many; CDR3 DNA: TGTGCCAGCAGCTTGATTCTTGGCAGGGTCAACAATGAGCAGTTCTTC; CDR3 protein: CASSLILGRVNNEQFF
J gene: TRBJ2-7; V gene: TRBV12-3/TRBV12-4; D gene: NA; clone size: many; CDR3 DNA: TGTGCCAGCAGCTTGGGGGCTAGCGGTTACTACGAGCAGTACTTC; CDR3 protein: CASSLGASGYYEQYF
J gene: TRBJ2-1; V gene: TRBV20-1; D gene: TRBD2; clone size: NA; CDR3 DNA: TGCAGTGCTAGAGATTGGGCTAGCGGGAAGATTAGCTCCTACAATGAGCAGTTCTTC; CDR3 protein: CSARDWASGKISSYNEQFF
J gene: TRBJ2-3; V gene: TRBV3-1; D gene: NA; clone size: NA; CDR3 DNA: TGTGCCAGCAGCCAAGCCGGGGGAGGAGGGGATACGCAGTATTTT; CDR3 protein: CASSQAGGGGDTQYF
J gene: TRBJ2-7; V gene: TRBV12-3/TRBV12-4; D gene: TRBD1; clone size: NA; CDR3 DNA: TGTGCCAGCAGCTGGGGACAGACCTTAGCCTACGAGCAGTACTTC; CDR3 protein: CASSWGQTLAYEQYF
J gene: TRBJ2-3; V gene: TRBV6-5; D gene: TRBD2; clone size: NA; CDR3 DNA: TGTGCCAGCAGTTACGCGGCGGGAGGGGGCACAGATACGCAGTATTTT; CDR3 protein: CASSYAAGGGTDTQYF
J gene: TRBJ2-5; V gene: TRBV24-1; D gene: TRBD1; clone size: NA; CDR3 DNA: TGTGCCACCAGTGATCCAAAAACGACAGGGACAGAGACCCAGTACTTC; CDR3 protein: CATSDPKTTGTETQYF
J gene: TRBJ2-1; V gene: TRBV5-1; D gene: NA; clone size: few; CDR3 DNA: TGCGCCAGCAGCTTATCAGTTGGGGCTAATGAGCAGTTCTTC; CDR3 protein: CASSLSVGANEQFF
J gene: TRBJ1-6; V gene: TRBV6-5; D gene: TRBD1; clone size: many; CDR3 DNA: TGTGCCAGCAGTTACTCACGGAGCGGGACAGGGGCCTATAATTCACCCCTCCACTTT; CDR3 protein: CASSYSRSGTGAYNSPLHF
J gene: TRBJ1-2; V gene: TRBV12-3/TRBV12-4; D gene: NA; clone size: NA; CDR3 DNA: TGTGCCAGCAGCTTTCAGGGTGAGCTCTATGGCTACACCTTC; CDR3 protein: CASSFQGELYGYTF
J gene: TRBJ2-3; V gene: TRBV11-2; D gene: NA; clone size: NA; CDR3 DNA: TGTGCCAGCAGCTTAGAAGGGGTAGGCACAGATACGCAGTATTTT; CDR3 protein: CASSLEGVGTDTQYF
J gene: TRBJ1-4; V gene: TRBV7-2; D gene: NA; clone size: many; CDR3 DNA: TGTGCCAGCAGCGGTAGCGATGAAAAACTGTTTTTT; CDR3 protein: CASSGSDEKLFF
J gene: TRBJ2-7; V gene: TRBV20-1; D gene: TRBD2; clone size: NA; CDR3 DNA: TGCAGTGCTAGAGATCCAGCGGGAGGGGGCGAGCAGTACTTC; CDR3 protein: CSARDPAGGGEQYF
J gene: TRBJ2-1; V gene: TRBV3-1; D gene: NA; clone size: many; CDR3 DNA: TGTGCCAGCAGCCAAGCAGGGGAGGACAATGAGCAGTTCTTC; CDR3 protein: CASSQAGEDNEQFF
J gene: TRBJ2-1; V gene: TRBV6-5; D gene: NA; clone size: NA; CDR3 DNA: TGTGCCAGCAGTCGTTCGTTTTCGCGTGCCAGCTCCTACAATGAGCAGTTCTTC; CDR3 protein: CASSRSFSRASSYNEQFF
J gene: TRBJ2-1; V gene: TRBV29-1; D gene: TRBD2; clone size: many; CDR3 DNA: TGCAGCGTCGGGACTAGCGGGAGATCCTCCTACAATGAGCAGTTCTTC; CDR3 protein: CSVGTSGRSSYNEQFF
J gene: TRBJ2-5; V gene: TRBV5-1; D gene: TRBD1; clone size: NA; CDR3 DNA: TGCGCCAGCAGCTTGGAACGGCAGGGGGCAGAGACCCAGTACTTC; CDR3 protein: CASSLERQGAETQYF
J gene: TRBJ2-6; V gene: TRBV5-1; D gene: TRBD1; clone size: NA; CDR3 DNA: TGCGCCAGTGGACAGGGGTACTCTGGGGCCAACGTCCTGACTTTC; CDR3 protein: CASGQGYSGANVLTF
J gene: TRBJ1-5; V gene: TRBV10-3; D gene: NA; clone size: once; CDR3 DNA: TGTGCCATCAGTCCTGGTACGTCTAGCAATCAGCCCCAGCATTTT; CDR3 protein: CAISPGTSSNQPQHF
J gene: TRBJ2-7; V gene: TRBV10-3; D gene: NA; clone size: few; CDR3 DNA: TGTGCCATCAGTGCAGGGACCTACGAGCAGTACTTC; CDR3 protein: CAISAGTYEQYF
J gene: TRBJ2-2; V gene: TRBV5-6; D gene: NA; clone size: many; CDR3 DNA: TGTGCCAGCAGCTTGCTGGGCGCGAACACCGGGGAGCTGTTTTTT; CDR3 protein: CASSLLGANTGELFF
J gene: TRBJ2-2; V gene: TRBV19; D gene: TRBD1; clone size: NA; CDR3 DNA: TGTGCCAGTGAGTCAGGGGGCCGCACCGGGGAGCTGTTTTTT; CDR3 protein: CASESGGRTGELFF
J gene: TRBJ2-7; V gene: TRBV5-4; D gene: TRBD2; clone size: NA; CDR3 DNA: TGTGCCAGCAGCTCCCGGGCTAGCGGGTTCTACGAGCAGTACTTC; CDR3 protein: CASSSRASGFYEQYF
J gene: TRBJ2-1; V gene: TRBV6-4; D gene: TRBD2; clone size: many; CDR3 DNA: TGTGCCAGCAGTGACGGACCGGGACTAGCGGGAGAGGTTGAGCAGTTCTTC; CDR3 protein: CASSDGPGLAGEVEQFF
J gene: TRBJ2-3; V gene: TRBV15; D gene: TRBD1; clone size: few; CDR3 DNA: TGTGCCACCAGCATTAGGGACAGGGGGGCAGATACGCAGTATTTT; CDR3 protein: CATSIRDRGADTQYF
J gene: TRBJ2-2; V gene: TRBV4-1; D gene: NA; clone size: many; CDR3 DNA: TGCGCCAGCAGACCGACGGGAGTGGGAACCGGGGAGCTGTTTTTT; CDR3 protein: CASRPTGVGTGELFF
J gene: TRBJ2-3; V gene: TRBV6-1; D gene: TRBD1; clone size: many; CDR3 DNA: TGTGCCAGCAGAAGACGAGGGACAGGGGGTACAGATACGCAGTATTTT; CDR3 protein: CASRRRGTGGTDTQYF
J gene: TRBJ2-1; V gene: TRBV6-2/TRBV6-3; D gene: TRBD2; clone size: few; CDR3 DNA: TGTGCCAGCAGAGGTAGACTGGCGAGCGGGGTATCCTCCTACAATGAGCAGTTCTTC; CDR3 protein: CASRGRLASGVSSYNEQFF
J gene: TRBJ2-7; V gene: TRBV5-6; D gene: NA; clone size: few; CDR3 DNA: TGTGCCAGCAGCCTCGGAGAACTGAGGCTCAGCTCCTACGAGCAGTACTTC; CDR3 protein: CASSLGELRLSSYEQYF
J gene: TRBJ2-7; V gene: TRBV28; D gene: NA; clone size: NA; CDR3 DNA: TGTGCCAGCAGTTTGGTAGACGGGCCCACCGAGCAGTACTTC; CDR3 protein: CASSLVDGPTEQYF
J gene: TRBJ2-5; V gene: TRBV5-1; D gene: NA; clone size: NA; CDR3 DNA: TGCGCCAGCAGCCCGGGCCCCGGTACCGAGGAGACCCAGTACTTC; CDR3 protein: CASSPGPGTEETQYF
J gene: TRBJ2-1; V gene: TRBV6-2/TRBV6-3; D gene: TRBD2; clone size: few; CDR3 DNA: TGTGCCAGCAGCTTCCGCGGCGGGAGTTTCGACAATGAGCAGTTCTTC; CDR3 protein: CASSFRGGSFDNEQFF
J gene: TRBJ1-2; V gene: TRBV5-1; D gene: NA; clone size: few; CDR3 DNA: TGCGCCAGCAGCGAACAGACCACTAACTATGGCTACACCTTC; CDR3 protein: CASSEQTTNYGYTF
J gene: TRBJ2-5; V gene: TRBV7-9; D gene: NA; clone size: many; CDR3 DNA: TGTGCCAGCAGCATCTGGACTAACCGAGAAGAGACCCAGTACTTC; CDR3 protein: CASSIWTNREETQYF
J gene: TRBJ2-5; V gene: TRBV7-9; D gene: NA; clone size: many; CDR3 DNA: TGTGCCAGCAGCTTGAGGGCGGAGACCCAGTACTTC; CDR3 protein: CASSLRAETQYF
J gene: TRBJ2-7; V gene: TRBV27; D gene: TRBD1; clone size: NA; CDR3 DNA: TGTGCCAGCAGAGGCCCCGGGACAGCTTCCTCCTACGAGCAGTACTTC; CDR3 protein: CASRGPGTASSYEQYF
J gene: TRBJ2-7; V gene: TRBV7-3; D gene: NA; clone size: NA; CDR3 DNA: TGTGCCAGCAGCCAAATTGGCGGGGGCGCTTCCTACGAGCAGTACTTC; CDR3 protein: CASSQIGGGASYEQYF
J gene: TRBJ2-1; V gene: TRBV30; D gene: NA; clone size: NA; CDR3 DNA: TGTGCCTGGGCCCCGGGGTTGAATGAGCAGTTCTTC; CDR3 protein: CAWAPGLNEQFF
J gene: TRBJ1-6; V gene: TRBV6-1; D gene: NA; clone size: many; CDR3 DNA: TGTGCCAGCAGTGCATTGGAGGGGAAGTCACCCCTCCACTTT; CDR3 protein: CASSALEGKSPLHF
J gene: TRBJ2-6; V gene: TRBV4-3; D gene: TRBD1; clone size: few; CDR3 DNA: TGCGCCAGCAGCCAGGGGACAGGGATCGGGGCCAACGTCCTGACTTTC; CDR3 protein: CASSQGTGIGANVLTF
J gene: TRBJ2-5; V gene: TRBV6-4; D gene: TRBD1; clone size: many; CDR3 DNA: TGTGCCAGCAGTGCGGGACAGGGAGGGCAAGAGACCCAGTACTTC; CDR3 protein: CASSAGQGGQETQYF